What follows are 13 T cell receptor beta chains derived from one specimen sequenced in a study of immune heterogeneity within non-small cell lung tumors. Per sample, 600 ng of bulk tumor genomic DNA was the template used. Every primary tumor yielded several biopsies, spaced far apart, that were taken during surgery. Enrolled individuals presented with untreated, newly diagnosed non-small cell lung cancer and received curative surgery. The authors amplified TCR beta CDR3 by multiplex PCR with 32 V and 13 J primers. MiXCR, run by TCRdb on the multiplex PCR reads, gives a single entry per CDR3 protein. This table holds over 5,500 distinct CDR3 sequences, around 21% found once. The sequenced sample consisted of lung tumor tissue. These receptor sequences come from a man in his fifties or sixties with non-small cell lung cancer.

A remark on this clonotype: A much larger clone lies one base from this, so it may be a read error. The CDR3 spells CAGSSSPKLHNEQFF. CDR3 coding DNA: TGTGCCGGCAGCTCCTCCCCGAAGCTACACAATGAGCAGTTCTTC. V and J are TRBV5-6 and TRBJ2-1, with D unresolved. CDR3 length: 15 amino acids. CDR1 and CDR2 (germline): SGHDT, YYEEEE.

In this sample, this clonotype turned up many times. The chain carries TRBV9 and TRBJ2-1; 8 positions match TRBD2. The trim removed 3 bases at V and 7 bases at J, leaving 15 bases unmatched. This CDR3 has 17 amino acids. Germline lookup yields CDR1 SGDLS and CDR2 YYNGEE. The CDR3 nucleotides are TGTGCCAGCAGCGCCCCGCTGGAGCGGGAGTCGGGGAATGAGCAGTTCTTC. It codes for CASSAPLERESGNEQFF.

The table lists this clonotype with a few counts. With a much larger clone just one base away, this may be a read error. The J gene is TRBJ2-1, the V gene TRBV28; D ambiguous. The CDR3 extends over 18 amino acids. Trimming removed 5 bases at V and 1 base at J, with 21 bases between. Germline loops: CDR1 MDHEN, CDR2 SYDVKM. The CDR3 reads CASSKRAAFHYSYNEQFF. The CDR3 DNA sequence: TGTGCCAGCAGTAAAAGGGCGGCATTTCATTATTCCTACAATGAGCAGTTCTTC.

For this clonotype: A much larger clone is a single base away; this may be a read error. The genes are TRBV6-2 or TRBV6-3 and TRBJ1-3; TRBD1 is a possible D gene (6 bases). The CDR3 runs to 15 residues. CDR1 is MNHEY, CDR2 SVGEGT, per germline. CDR3 DNA sequence: TGTGCCAGCAGTTACTTGGGGGCATCTGGAAACACCGTATATTTT. Protein: CASSYLGASGNTVYF.

This clonotype has at least ten counts. The chain uses TRBV24-1 and TRBJ2-3; no clear D gene. V was shortened by 5 bases and J by 9 bases, with 14 bases between the two germline ends. CDR1 KGHDR and CDR2 SFDVKD come from the germline V gene. This CDR3 region has 13 residues. This CDR3 reads CATSVNQAGTQYF. The CDR3 nucleotides read TGTGCCACCAGTGTGAATCAAGCAGGCACGCAGTATTTT.

The genes are TRBV20-1 and TRBJ2-7; 9 positions agree with TRBD2. The V gene's germline CDR1 is DFQATT and CDR2 SNEGSKA (reference sequence). The CDR3 covers 18 residues. The CDR3 DNA follows: TGCGGTTCTAGAGATCTGGGCGGGAGGGCCTCTACCTCCTACGAGCAGTACTTC. It codes for CGSRDLGGRASTSYEQYF.

Judged by abundance, this clonotype is medium-sized (0.01 to 0.1%). The genes are TRBV5-1 and TRBJ1-2; 9 bases agree with TRBD1. Germline trimming cut 0 bases from V and 6 bases from J; bases unmatched to any gene: 6. Germline CDR1 SGHRS, CDR2 YFSETQ. The CDR3 loop spans 15 amino acids. CDR3 nucleotide sequence: TGCGCCAGCAGCTTGGTTTCGGGGACAGGGAATGGCTACACCTTC. It codes for CASSLVSGTGNGYTF.

This clonotype was detected many times. The DNA of the CDR3 is TGCAGTGCTAGCCGGGGACAGGGGAACACCGGGGAGCTGTTTTTT. Its translation: CSASRGQGNTGELFF. The V and J genes are TRBV20-1 and TRBJ2-2; 9 positions agree with TRBD1. The germline CDR1 and CDR2 sequences are DFQATT and SNEGSKA (reference sequence). CDR3 length: 15 residues. After removal of 3 bases from V and 1 base from J, the junction contained 3 bases not matched to a gene.

There are many counts of this clonotype. The V call is TRBV7-9, the J call TRBJ1-2; D is unresolved. Germline CDR1 is SEHNR and CDR2 is FQNEAQ (reference sequence). Trimming pared 1 base from V and 4 bases from J, leaving 7 bases between. There are 13 residues in the CDR3. As DNA, the CDR3 is TGTGCCAGCAGCTTAGGAGCAAGCTATGGCTACACCTTC. Encoded protein: CASSLGASYGYTF.

This clonotype was seen ten or more times. The J gene is TRBJ2-1, the V gene TRBV4-1; D gene ambiguous. Germline-derived CDR1 and CDR2 are MGHRA and YSYEKL. The CDR3 extends over 12 amino acids. The germline V and J ends were trimmed by 2 bases and 6 bases, with 5 bases remaining between them. The CDR3 reads CASSQSFNEQFF. The CDR3 region has the DNA TGCGCCAGCAGCCAATCATTCAATGAGCAGTTCTTC.

This clonotype occurred many times. The chain employs TRBV6-1 and TRBJ2-7; 15 nucleotides agree with TRBD2. This CDR3 contains 20 residues. Germline V CDR1 and CDR2: MNHNS, SASEGT. J gave up 0 bases and V 6 bases, and 15 bases lay outside the gene matches. CDR3 sequence: CASRPHPGLAGGISSYEQYF. The CDR3 DNA sequence: TGTGCCAGCAGGCCCCACCCGGGACTAGCGGGAGGTATTAGCTCCTACGAGCAGTACTTC.

This clonotype is a singleton in its sample. A read error may explain this, as a much larger clone is one base away. This chain uses TRBV27 with TRBJ2-3; 9 bases agree with TRBD2. The CDR3 length is 15 residues. Trimming at V came to 6 bases and at J to 5 bases, leaving 9 bases not matched to a gene. Germline lookup yields CDR1 MNHEY and CDR2 SMNVEV (reference sequence). CDR3 loop: CASSTGTSMIDTQYF. CDR3 in DNA: TGTGCCAGCAGCACTGGGACTAGCATGATAGATACGCAGTATTTT.

This clonotype rates as large. CDR3 region: CAIKMIDEQYF. The CDR3 region has the DNA TGTGCCATCAAGATGATTGACGAGCAGTACTTC. This rearrangement joins TRBV10-3 to TRBJ2-7; D not resolved. Trimming removed 7 bases from V and 5 bases from J, with 9 bases in between. Germline values: CDR1 ENHRY, CDR2 SYGVKD. This CDR3 is 11 amino acids long.